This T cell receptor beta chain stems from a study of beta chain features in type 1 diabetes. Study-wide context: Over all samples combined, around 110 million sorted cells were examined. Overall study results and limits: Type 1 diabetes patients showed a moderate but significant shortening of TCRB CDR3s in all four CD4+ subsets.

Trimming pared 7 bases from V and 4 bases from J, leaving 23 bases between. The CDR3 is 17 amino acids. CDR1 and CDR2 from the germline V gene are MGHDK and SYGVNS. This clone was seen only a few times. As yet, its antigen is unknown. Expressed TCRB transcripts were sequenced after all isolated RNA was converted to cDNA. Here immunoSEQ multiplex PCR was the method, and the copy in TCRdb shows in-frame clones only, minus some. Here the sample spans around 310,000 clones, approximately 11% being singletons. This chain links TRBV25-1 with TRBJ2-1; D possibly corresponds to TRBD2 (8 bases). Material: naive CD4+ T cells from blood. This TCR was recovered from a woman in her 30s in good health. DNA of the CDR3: TGTGCCAGCAATGGACTAGCCGGAGGGGGCAAGTACAATGAGCAGTTCTTC. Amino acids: CASNGLAGGGKYNEQFF.